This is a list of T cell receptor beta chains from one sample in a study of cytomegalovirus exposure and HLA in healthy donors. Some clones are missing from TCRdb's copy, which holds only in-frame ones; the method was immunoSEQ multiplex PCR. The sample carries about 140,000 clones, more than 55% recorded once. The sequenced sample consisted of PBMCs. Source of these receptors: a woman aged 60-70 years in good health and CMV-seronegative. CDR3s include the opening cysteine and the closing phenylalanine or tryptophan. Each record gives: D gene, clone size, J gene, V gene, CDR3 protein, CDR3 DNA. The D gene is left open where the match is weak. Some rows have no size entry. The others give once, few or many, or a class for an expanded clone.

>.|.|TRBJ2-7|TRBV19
CASSGEGAGRPYEQYF
TGTGCCAGTAGTGGCGAAGGGGCGGGGAGGCCCTACGAGCAGTACTTC
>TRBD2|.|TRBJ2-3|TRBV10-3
CATTSGYTDTQYF
TGTGCCACGACTAGCGGGTACACAGATACGCAGTATTTT
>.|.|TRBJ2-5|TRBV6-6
CASRTEGGAQTQYF
TGTGCCAGCAGGACGGAGGGGGGGGCGCAGACCCAGTACTTC
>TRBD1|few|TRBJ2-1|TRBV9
CASSVEGQGNNEQFF
TGTGCCAGCAGCGTGGAGGGACAGGGAAACAATGAGCAGTTCTTC
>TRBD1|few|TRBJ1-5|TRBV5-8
CASSSGQRGDQPQHF
TGTGCCAGCAGCTCGGGACAGAGAGGAGATCAGCCCCAGCATTTT
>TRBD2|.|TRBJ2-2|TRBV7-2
CASSPSGGVTGELFF
TGTGCCAGCAGCCCGAGCGGGGGGGTCACCGGGGAGCTGTTTTTT
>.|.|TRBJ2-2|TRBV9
CASSVVDSTGELFF
TGTGCCAGCAGCGTAGTGGACTCCACCGGGGAGCTGTTTTTT
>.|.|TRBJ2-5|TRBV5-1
CASSLQGPETQYF
TGCGCCAGCAGCTTGCAGGGGCCCGAGACCCAGTACTTC
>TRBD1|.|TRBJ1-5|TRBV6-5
CASRKDRGRQPQHF
TGTGCCAGCAGGAAAGACAGGGGCCGTCAGCCCCAGCATTTT
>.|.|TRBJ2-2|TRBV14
CASSLKLSPASGELFF
TGTGCCAGCAGCCTCAAGTTGTCCCCCGCCAGTGGGGAGCTGTTTTTT
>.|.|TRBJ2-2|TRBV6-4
CASSEKFPGELFF
TGTGCCAGCAGTGAAAAATTTCCAGGGGAGCTGTTTTTT
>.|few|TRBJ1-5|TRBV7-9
CASSPDTHQPQHF
TGTGCCAGCAGCCCTGACACACATCAGCCCCAGCATTTT
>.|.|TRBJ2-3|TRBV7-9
CASSLNLDISTDTQYF
TGTGCCAGCAGCTTAAACTTGGACATTAGCACAGATACGCAGTATTTT
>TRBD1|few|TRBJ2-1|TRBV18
CASSLGTGAYNEQFF
TGTGCCAGCTCACTTGGGACAGGGGCCTACAATGAGCAGTTCTTC
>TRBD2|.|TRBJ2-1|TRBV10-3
CAIRPGTSGGHEQFF
TGTGCCATCAGACCAGGGACTAGCGGGGGACATGAGCAGTTCTTC
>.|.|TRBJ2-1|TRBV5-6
CASSSRQALLLNEQFF
TGTGCCAGCAGCTCTCGACAGGCCCTACTCCTAAATGAGCAGTTCTTC
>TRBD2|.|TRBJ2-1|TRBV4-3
CASSRSLAGQQFF
TGCGCCAGCAGCCGCTCACTAGCGGGCCAGCAGTTCTTC
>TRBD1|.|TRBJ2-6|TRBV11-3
CASSPGTGTSGANVLTF
TGTGCCAGCAGCCCCGGGACAGGGACCTCTGGGGCCAACGTCCTGACTTTC
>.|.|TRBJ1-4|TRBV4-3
CASSQVRSRLEKLFF
TGCGCCAGCAGCCAAGTCCGCAGCAGGCTGGAAAAACTGTTTTTT
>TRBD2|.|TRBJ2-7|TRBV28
CASTPTSGNRYEQYF
TGTGCCAGCACTCCCACTAGCGGAAATCGCTACGAGCAGTACTTC
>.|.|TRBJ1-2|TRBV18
CASSSSFLRYGYTF
TGTGCCAGCTCATCCTCATTTTTGAGGTATGGCTACACCTTC
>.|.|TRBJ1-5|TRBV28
CASSSDRWGSSDQPQHF
TGTGCCAGCAGTTCAGACAGGTGGGGGTCATCGGATCAGCCCCAGCATTTT
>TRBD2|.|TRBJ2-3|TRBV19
CASRRAGGGADTQYF
TGTGCCAGTAGGAGGGCGGGAGGTGGAGCAGATACGCAGTATTTT
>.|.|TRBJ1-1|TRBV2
CASSEAGQSSSTEAFF
TGTGCCAGCAGTGAAGCAGGACAGTCTAGTTCCACTGAAGCTTTCTTT
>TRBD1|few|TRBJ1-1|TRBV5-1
CASSHRGMNTEAFF
TGCGCCAGCAGTCACAGGGGTATGAACACTGAAGCTTTCTTT
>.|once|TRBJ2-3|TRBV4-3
CASSQAATTSTDTQYF
TGCGCCAGCAGCCAAGCGGCCACTACTAGCACAGATACGCAGTATTTT
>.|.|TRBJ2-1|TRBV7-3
CASSFDAGTYNEQFF
TGTGCCAGCAGCTTTGATGCGGGGACCTACAATGAGCAGTTCTTC
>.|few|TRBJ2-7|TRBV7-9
CSSSSDSATIEQYF
TGTTCCAGCAGCTCAGACTCAGCTACAATCGAGCAGTACTTC
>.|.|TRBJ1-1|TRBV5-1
CASSLSGGGTEAFF
TGCGCCAGCAGCTTGTCGGGGGGCGGCACTGAAGCTTTCTTT
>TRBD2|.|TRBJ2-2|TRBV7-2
CASSLILAGGSGGELFF
TGTGCCAGCAGCTTAATACTAGCGGGGGGAAGTGGCGGGGAGCTGTTTTTT
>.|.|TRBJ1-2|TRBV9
CASSVDGAGGGYTF
TGTGCCAGCAGCGTAGATGGGGCAGGTGGTGGCTACACCTTC
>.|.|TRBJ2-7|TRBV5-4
CASSRRGSYEQYF
TGTGCCAGCAGCCGACGGGGCTCCTACGAGCAGTACTTC
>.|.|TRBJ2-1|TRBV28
CASSRPGRLIDGFF
TGTGCCAGCAGTCGCCCGGGGAGGCTAATAGATGGGTTCTTC
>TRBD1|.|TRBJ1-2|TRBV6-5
CASSRPGTGLRGYTF
TGTGCCAGCAGCCGACCCGGGACAGGGTTGCGTGGCTACACCTTC
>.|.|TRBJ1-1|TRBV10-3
CAISEGPTVSRAFF
TGTGCCATCAGTGAGGGGCCCACCGTGTCTCGAGCTTTCTTT
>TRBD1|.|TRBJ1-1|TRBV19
CASSTLGQGGTEAFF
TGTGCCAGTAGTACTCTGGGACAGGGAGGTACTGAAGCTTTCTTT
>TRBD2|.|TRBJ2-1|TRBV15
CATSREAGNEQFF
TGTGCCACCAGCAGAGAAGCGGGGAATGAGCAGTTCTTC
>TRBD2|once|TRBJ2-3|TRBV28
CASSLSGTGTDTQYF
TGTGCCAGCAGTCTTAGCGGGACCGGCACAGATACGCAGTATTTT